One sample yielded the 31 T cell receptor beta chains listed below, sequenced in a study of T-cell reconstitution after alpha-beta-depleted transplantation in children. Construction of the TCRbeta library involved unique molecular identifiers. TCRdb re-called the PCR reads through MiXCR, storing one row per CDR3 protein. The sample yields around 480,000 distinct CDR3 sequences, 30% to 35% seen once. The sample consisted of PBMCs from the stem cell graft donor, taken from the stem cell graft. All receptors come from a human donor who donated a stem cell graft to a child with aplastic anemia.

V is TRBV7-6 and J is TRBJ2-1; D is perhaps TRBD1 (6 bases). Germline CDR1 is SGHVS and CDR2 is FNYEAQ. The CDR3 has 16 residues. V was clipped by 5 bases and J by 4 bases, with 18 bases between them. For the CDR3, the DNA is TGTGCCAGCAGCCGCTTGGGGGCCGAGGGGTACAATGAGCAGTTCTTC. It codes for CASSRLGAEGYNEQFF.

The CDR3 sequence is CASSLATGQNQYEQYF. As DNA, the CDR3 is TGTGCCAGCAGCTTAGCGACGGGACAGAACCAATACGAGCAGTACTTC. The gene calls are TRBV7-9 and TRBJ2-7; TRBD1 matches at 7 bases. This CDR3 has 16 amino acids. Trimming cost V 0 bases and J 4 bases; bases outside gene matches: 9. CDR1 is SEHNR and CDR2 is FQNEAQ in the germline V gene (reference sequence).

This rearrangement joins TRBV12-3 or TRBV12-4 to TRBJ1-2; D gene unclear. V lost 5 bases and J 7 bases, leaving 17 bases between the germline ends. CDR3 length: 14 residues. The CDR3 loop reads CASSPPMGGRGYTF. Written as DNA, the CDR3 is TGTGCCAGCAGTCCCCCCATGGGTGGACGTGGCTACACCTTC.

The chain uses TRBV9 and TRBJ1-3; TRBD1 is a possible D gene (5 bases). V shed 6 bases and J shed 2 bases, with 15 bases lying between them. The CDR3 has 15 amino acids. Germline V gene sequence: CDR1 SGDLS, CDR2 YYNGEE. CDR3 DNA: TGTGCCAGCAACCCGGAGGGGAGGGCTGGAAACACCATATATTTT. Its translation: CASNPEGRAGNTIYF.

The chain recombines TRBV3-1 with TRBJ1-2; D gene unclear. V was shortened by 6 bases and J by 4 bases, with 21 bases between the two germline ends. Germline CDR1 and CDR2: LGHDT and YNNKEL (reference sequence). The CDR3 has 16 amino acids. CDR3 nucleotide sequence: TGTGCCAGCAGTAATCAATTGGGCGGGAATCCCTATGGCTACACCTTC. Translation: CASSNQLGGNPYGYTF.

The gene calls are TRBV27 and TRBJ1-5; D is possibly TRBD1 (5 bases). V gave up 5 bases and J gave up 6 bases, with 14 bases separating them. Germline CDR1 reads MNHEY; CDR2 reads SMNVEV (reference sequence). The length of the CDR3 is 14 residues. CDR3: CASSPSPGAQPQHF. Here the CDR3 DNA reads TGTGCCAGCAGTCCCTCCCCCGGGGCTCAGCCCCAGCATTTT.

The rearrangement uses TRBV4-3 and TRBJ1-2; 7 bases match TRBD1. The CDR3 is 15 residues long. Germline values: CDR1 LGHNA, CDR2 YSLEER. V lost 0 bases and J lost 8; bases outside the gene matches: 9. DNA of the CDR3: TGCGCCAGCAGCCAAGACCGGGACAGATTCTCCGGCTACACCTTC. Translation gives CASSQDRDRFSGYTF.

J is TRBJ1-4 and V is TRBV20-1; D may be TRBD1 (5 bases). V dropped 1 base and J dropped 7 bases, with 13 bases sitting between them. This CDR3 is 14 amino acids long. Germline CDR1 is DFQATT and CDR2 is SNEGSKA (reference sequence). This CDR3 is CSARVGSRGEKLFF. The DNA of the CDR3 is TGCAGTGCTAGAGTTGGGTCGAGGGGTGAAAAACTGTTTTTT.

The chain links TRBV25-1 to TRBJ2-2, with D possibly matching TRBD1 (5 bases). CDR1 MGHDK and CDR2 SYGVNS come from the germline V gene. Trimming pared 7 bases from V and 8 bases from J, leaving 11 bases between. This CDR3 spans 12 amino acids. The CDR3: CASISSGGELFF. For the CDR3, the DNA is TGTGCCAGCATATCCTCAGGGGGGGAGCTGTTTTTT.

This clonotype was counted only a few times. The chain links TRBV7-2 to TRBJ1-2; D is uncertain. The CDR3 is 14 amino acids. Germline CDR1 is SGHTA and CDR2 is FQGNSA. Trimming cost V 2 bases and J 0 bases, with 7 bases left between them. The CDR3 sequence: CASSLLTANYGYTF. CDR3 nucleotides: TGTGCCAGCAGCTTATTGACGGCTAACTATGGCTACACCTTC.

This clonotype has only a few counts. The V and J genes are TRBV20-1 and TRBJ1-1; 7 positions agree with TRBD1. In germline, CDR1 is DFQATT, CDR2 SNEGSKA (reference sequence). The trim removed 7 bases at V and 1 base at J, leaving 6 bases unmatched. The CDR3 is 13 amino acids. CDR3 sequence (DNA): TGCAGTGTCCTAAGGGGGCCGAACACTGAAGCTTTCTTT. This codes for CSVLRGPNTEAFF.

This rearrangement joins TRBV5-4 to TRBJ1-3, with D possibly being TRBD1 (5 bases). This CDR3 contains 16 residues. V was shortened by 0 bases and J by 0 bases, with 10 bases between the two germline ends. Germline V gene data show CDR1 as SGHNT and CDR2 as YYREEE (reference sequence). CDR3 sequence: CASSLARGGSGNTIYF. The CDR3 DNA follows: TGTGCCAGCAGCTTGGCGAGGGGCGGCTCTGGAAACACCATATATTTT.

The J gene is TRBJ1-3, the V gene TRBV30, with D tentatively TRBD1 (6 bases). CDR3 length: 15 amino acids. CDR1 is GTSNPN and CDR2 is SVGIG in the germline V gene (reference sequence). Trimming pared 2 bases from V and 0 bases from J, leaving 11 bases between. CDR3 protein: CAWSPGTSSGNTIYF. The CDR3, as DNA: TGTGCCTGGAGTCCCGGGACAAGCTCTGGAAACACCATATATTTT.

The V gene is TRBV6-1, the J gene TRBJ2-7; TRBD2 aligns across 8 bases. Germline CDR1 is MNHNS and CDR2 is SASEGT. The CDR3 has 13 amino acids. Unmatched junction bases numbered 6, after V lost 7 bases and J lost 4 bases. In nucleotides, the CDR3 is TGTGCCAGCAAGGGTAGCGGGACTTACGAGCAGTACTTC. Translating it yields CASKGSGTYEQYF.

V gene TRBV7-2 combines with J gene TRBJ1-2, with no clear D. Germline assignment: CDR1 SGHTA and CDR2 FQGNSA. V was pared by 3 bases and J by 4 bases, with 15 bases between. CDR3 length: 15 residues. This CDR3 reads CASSFLPGGSYGYTF. CDR3 bases: TGTGCCAGCAGCTTCTTACCAGGAGGGTCCTATGGCTACACCTTC.

The rearrangement joins TRBV7-2 to TRBJ1-2; D remains unclear. Germline V gene lookup returns CDR1 SGHTA and CDR2 FQGNSA. The CDR3 loop spans 15 amino acids. V lost 1 base, J lost 3 bases, and 12 bases lay in between. The chain's CDR3 is CASSLGQLGDYGYTF. The CDR3 coding sequence is TGTGCCAGCAGCTTAGGGCAGTTAGGCGACTATGGCTACACCTTC.

The chain has TRBV20-1 and TRBJ2-7, with D uncertain. The germline V gene has CDR1 DFQATT and CDR2 SNEGSKA (reference sequence). The germline V and J ends were trimmed by 3 bases and 5 bases, with 11 bases remaining between them. The CDR3 is 12 amino acids. As DNA, the CDR3 is TGCAGTGCTAGTTCGAAGTGGGACGAGCAGTACGTC. As protein: CSASSKWDEQYV.

The chain has TRBV7-9 and TRBJ1-4; D gene ambiguous. In germline, CDR1 is SEHNR, CDR2 FQNEAQ (reference sequence). Trimming took off 4 bases at V and 8 bases at J, with 14 bases between the two ends. This CDR3 is 14 amino acids long. In DNA form, the CDR3 reads TGTGCCAGCAGCTCGGAAAACTTAGGGGAAAAACTGTTTTTT. Its protein product is CASSSENLGEKLFF. Full variable domain (missing parts from reference TRBV7-9 and TRBJ1-4): DTGVSQNPRHKITKRGQNVTFRCDPISEHNRLYWYRQTLGQGPEFLTYFQNEAQLEKSRLLSDRFSAERPKGSFSTLEIQRTEQGDSAMYLCASSSENLGEKLFFGSGTQLSVL.

This clonotype was observed a handful of times. The chain employs TRBV7-9 and TRBJ2-2; D possibly corresponds to TRBD1 (5 bases). The V end was cut by 1 base, the J end by 5 bases, with 14 bases between. CDR1 is SEHNR and CDR2 is FQNEAQ in the germline V gene (reference sequence). The length of the CDR3 is 16 residues. In nucleotides, the CDR3 is TGTGCCAGCAGCTTAGTAGGCCAGGGCGGTACCGGGGAGCTGTTTTTT. Translation gives CASSLVGQGGTGELFF.

This clonotype was observed a handful of times. The chain joins TRBV20-1 to TRBJ1-1; perhaps TRBD1 as D (6 bases). V lost 2 bases, J lost 5 bases, and 12 bases lay in between. Germline V CDR1 and CDR2: DFQATT, SNEGSKA (reference sequence). The CDR3 sequence is 13 residues long. The CDR3, as DNA: TGCAGTGCTAGAAGAGGCAGGGGAACTGAAGCTTTCTTT. It specifies CSARRGRGTEAFF.

This chain links TRBV29-1 with TRBJ2-1; a possible D gene is TRBD2 (6 bases). Trimming removed 8 bases from V and 10 bases from J, with 15 bases in between. The CDR3 sequence is 11 residues long. Germline lookup yields CDR1 SQVTM and CDR2 ANQGSEA. The CDR3 DNA reads as TGCAGCCCCTACCGGGAGAACGAGCAGTTCTTC. This translates into CSPYRENEQFF.

The gene calls are TRBV7-6 and TRBJ2-5, with 10 bases aligning to TRBD2. The J segment lost 4 bases and the V segment lost 5 bases, leaving 7 bases of the junction unmatched. Germline V gene sequence: CDR1 SGHVS, CDR2 FNYEAQ. The CDR3 is made up of 15 amino acids. The CDR3 DNA follows: TGTGCCAGCAGCCCCGGACTAGCGGAGATAGAGACCCAGTACTTC. Its translation is CASSPGLAEIETQYF.

This chain connects TRBV18 to TRBJ1-3; a weak D match, TRBD1 (6 bases). CDR3 length: 16 residues. Trimming took off 1 base at V and 0 bases at J, with 10 bases between the two ends. CDR1 and CDR2 (germline): KGHSH, LQKENI. The CDR3 coding sequence is TGTGCCAGCTCACCACGGACGGACAGCTCTGGAAACACCATATATTTT. Amino acids: CASSPRTDSSGNTIYF.

A few counts support this clonotype. The chain recombines TRBV6-5 with TRBJ1-1, with TRBD1 matching over 7 bases. Germline values: CDR1 MNHEY, CDR2 SVGAGI. J lost 5 bases, V lost 2 bases, and 5 bases had no gene match. The CDR3 runs to 14 residues. As DNA, the CDR3 is TGTGCCAGCAGTTACACGTCAGGGGGGACTGAAGCTTTCTTT. It yields the protein CASSYTSGGTEAFF.

This sequence joins TRBV12-3 or TRBV12-4 and TRBJ1-1; D remains unclear. Trimming shortened V by 5 bases and J by 6 bases, and 10 bases separated the two germline ends. CDR3 size: 12 residues. The CDR3 bases are TGTGCCAGCAGTCTTGGCCTTCCTGAAGCTTTCTTT. Its translation: CASSLGLPEAFF.

This clonotype was detected a few times. The V call is TRBV7-2, the J call TRBJ2-5; tentatively, D is TRBD2 (6 bases). Germline V lookup: CDR1 SGHTA, CDR2 FQGNSA. This CDR3 has 16 amino acids. Trimming removed 0 bases from V and 5 bases from J, with 16 bases in between. CDR3 loop: CASSLALASPTETQYF. The CDR3, as DNA: TGTGCCAGCAGCTTAGCGCTAGCGTCTCCGACGGAGACCCAGTACTTC. Combining the CDR3 with reference TRBV7-2 and TRBJ2-5 gives the whole variable domain GAGVSQSPSNKVTEKGKDVELRCDPISGHTALYWYRQSLGQGLEFLIYFQGNSAPDKSGLPSDRFSAERTGGSVSTLTIQRTQQEDSAVYLCASSLALASPTETQYFGPGTRLLVL.

The CDR3 bases are TGTGCCAGCAGCAAAGCTTCGGACTATCCCTACAATGAGCAGTTCTTC. Translated: CASSKASDYPYNEQFF. The chain couples TRBV21-1 to TRBJ2-1; the DNA was not used to check the table's D call, TRBD2. TRBV21-1 is recorded as a pseudogene. This CDR3 region has 16 residues.

This clonotype was seen more than once but under ten times. The V gene is TRBV15, the J gene TRBJ2-1; D is perhaps TRBD2 (6 bases). V was clipped by 4 bases and J by 2 bases, with 12 bases between them. CDR3 length: 15 amino acids. Germline lookup yields CDR1 LNHNV and CDR2 YYDKDF (reference sequence). CDR3 protein: CATSIGSGAYNEQFF. The CDR3 nucleotides read TGTGCCACCAGCATCGGGAGTGGGGCCTACAATGAGCAGTTCTTC.

The chain couples TRBV7-9 to TRBJ2-3; D not certain. The CDR3 loop spans 16 amino acids. V shed 0 bases and J shed 6 bases, with 16 bases lying between them. The V gene's germline CDR1 is SEHNR and CDR2 FQNEAQ (reference sequence). CDR3 in DNA: TGTGCCAGCAGCTTAGCCGGTCCGGGCCTTAGGGATACGCAGTATTTT. It yields the protein CASSLAGPGLRDTQYF.

J is TRBJ2-7 and V is TRBV20-1; 9 bases map to TRBD2. Germline values: CDR1 DFQATT, CDR2 SNEGSKA (reference sequence). The CDR3 has 15 amino acids. Trimming took 3 bases from V and 6 from J; bases not matched to a gene: 12. The CDR3 loop is CSARYAGGPISEQYF. The CDR3 bases are TGCAGTGCTAGGTACGCGGGAGGGCCGATCTCCGAGCAGTACTTC.

V gene TRBV27 combines with J gene TRBJ2-7; 7 nucleotides line up with TRBD2. The junction had 17 bases not matched to a gene; V was cut back by 6 bases and J by 9 bases. Germline V gene data show CDR1 as MNHEY and CDR2 as SMNVEV (reference sequence). The CDR3 is made up of 15 amino acids. The CDR3 reads CASSPSTSTLAGQYF. The CDR3 DNA reads as TGTGCCAGCAGCCCTTCGACTAGCACCCTTGCAGGGCAGTACTTC.